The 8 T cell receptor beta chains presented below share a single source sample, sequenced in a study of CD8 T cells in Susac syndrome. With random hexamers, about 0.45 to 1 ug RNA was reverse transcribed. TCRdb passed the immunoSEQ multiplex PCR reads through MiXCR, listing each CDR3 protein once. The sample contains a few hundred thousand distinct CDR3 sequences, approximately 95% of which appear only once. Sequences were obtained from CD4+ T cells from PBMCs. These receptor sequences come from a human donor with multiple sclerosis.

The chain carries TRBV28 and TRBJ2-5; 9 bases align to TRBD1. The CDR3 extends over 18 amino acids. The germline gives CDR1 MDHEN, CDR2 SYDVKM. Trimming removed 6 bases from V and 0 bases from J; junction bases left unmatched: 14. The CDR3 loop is CASSPSRWTGVDQETQYF. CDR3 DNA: TGTGCCAGCAGCCCCTCACGATGGACAGGGGTTGACCAAGAGACCCAGTACTTC.

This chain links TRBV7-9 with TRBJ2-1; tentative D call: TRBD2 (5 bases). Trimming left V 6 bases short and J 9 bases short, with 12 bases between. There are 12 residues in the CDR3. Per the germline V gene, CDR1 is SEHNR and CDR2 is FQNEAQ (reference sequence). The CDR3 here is CASSLLETEQFF. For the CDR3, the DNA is TGTGCCAGCAGTCTACTAGAGACTGAGCAGTTCTTC.

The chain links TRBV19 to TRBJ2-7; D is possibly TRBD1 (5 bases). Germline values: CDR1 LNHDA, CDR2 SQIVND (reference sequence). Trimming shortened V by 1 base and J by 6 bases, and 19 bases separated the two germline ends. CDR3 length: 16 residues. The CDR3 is CASSIVTAQGRAEQYF. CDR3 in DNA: TGTGCCAGTAGTATAGTTACGGCGCAGGGTCGAGCCGAGCAGTACTTC.

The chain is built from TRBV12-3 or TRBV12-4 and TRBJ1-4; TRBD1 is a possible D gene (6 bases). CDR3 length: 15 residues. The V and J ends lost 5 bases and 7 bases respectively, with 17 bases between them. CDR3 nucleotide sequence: TGTGCCAGCAGTACCCAACAGGGCCGGGGTGAAAAACTGTTTTTT. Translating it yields CASSTQQGRGEKLFF.

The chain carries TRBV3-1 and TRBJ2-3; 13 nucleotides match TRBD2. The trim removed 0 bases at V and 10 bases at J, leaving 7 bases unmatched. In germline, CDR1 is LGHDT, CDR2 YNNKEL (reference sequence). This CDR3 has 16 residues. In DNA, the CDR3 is TGTGCCAGCAGCCAAGATCGGACTAGCGGGAGACCAGCGCAGTATTTT. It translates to CASSQDRTSGRPAQYF.

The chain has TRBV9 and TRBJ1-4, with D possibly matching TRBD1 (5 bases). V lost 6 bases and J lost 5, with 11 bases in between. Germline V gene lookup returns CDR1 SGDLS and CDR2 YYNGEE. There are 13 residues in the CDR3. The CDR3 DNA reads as TGTGCCAGCAACGGAGGGGACAATGAAAAACTGTTTTTT. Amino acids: CASNGGDNEKLFF. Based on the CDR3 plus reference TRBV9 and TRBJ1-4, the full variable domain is DSGVTQTPKHLITATGQRVTLRCSPRSGDLSVYWYQQSLDQGLQFLIQYYNGEERAKGNILERFSAQQFPDLHSELNLSSLELGDSALYFCASNGGDNEKLFFGSGTQLSVL.

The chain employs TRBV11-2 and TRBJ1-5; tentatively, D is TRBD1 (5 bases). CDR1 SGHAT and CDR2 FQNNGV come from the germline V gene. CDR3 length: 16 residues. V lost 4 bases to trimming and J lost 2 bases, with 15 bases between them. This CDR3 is CASSSLKGRGNQPQHF. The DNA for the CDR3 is TGTGCCAGCAGCTCCTTGAAGGGACGGGGCAATCAGCCCCAGCATTTT.

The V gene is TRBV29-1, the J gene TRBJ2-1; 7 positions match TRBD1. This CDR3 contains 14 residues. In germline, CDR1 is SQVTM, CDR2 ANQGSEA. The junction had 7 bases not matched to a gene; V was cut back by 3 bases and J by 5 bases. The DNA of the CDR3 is TGCAGCGTTGATGTTACAGGGGCGGACAATGAGCAGTTCTTC. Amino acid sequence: CSVDVTGADNEQFF.